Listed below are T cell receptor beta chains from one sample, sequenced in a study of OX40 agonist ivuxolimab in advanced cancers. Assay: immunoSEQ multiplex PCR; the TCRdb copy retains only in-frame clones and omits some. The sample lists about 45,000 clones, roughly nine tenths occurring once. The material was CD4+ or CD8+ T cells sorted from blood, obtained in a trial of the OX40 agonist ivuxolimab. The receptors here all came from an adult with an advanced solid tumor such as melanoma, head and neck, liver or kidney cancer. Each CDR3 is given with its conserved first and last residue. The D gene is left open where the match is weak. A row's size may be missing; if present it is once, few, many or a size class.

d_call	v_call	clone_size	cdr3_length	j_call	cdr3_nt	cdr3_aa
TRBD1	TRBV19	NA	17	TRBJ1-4	TGTGCCAGTAGTATAGCGGCTTTGGGACAGCTTAATGAAAAACTGTTTTTT	CASSIAALGQLNEKLFF
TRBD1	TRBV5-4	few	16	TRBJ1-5	TGTGCCAGCAGCTTTCCTACGGACAGGGGGCTTCAGCCCCAGCATTTT	CASSFPTDRGLQPQHF
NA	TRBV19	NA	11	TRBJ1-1	TGTGGTACAGGGATAAACACTGAAGCTTTCTTT	CGTGINTEAFF
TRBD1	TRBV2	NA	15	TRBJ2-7	TGTGCCAGCAGTGAAGGGTGGGACAGGGTCTACGAGCAGTACTTC	CASSEGWDRVYEQYF
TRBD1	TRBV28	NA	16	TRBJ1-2	TGTGCCAGCAGTTTAGGACGACAGGGACTTAGCTATGGCTACACCTTC	CASSLGRQGLSYGYTF
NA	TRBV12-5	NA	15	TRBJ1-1	TGTGCTAGTGGTTTGGCGGTTCGTATGGACACTGAAGCTTTCTTT	CASGLAVRMDTEAFF
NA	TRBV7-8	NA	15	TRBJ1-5	TGTGCCAGCAGCTTCTTCGCTCAGGGGTATCAGCCCCAGCATTTT	CASSFFAQGYQPQHF
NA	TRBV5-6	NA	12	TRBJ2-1	TGTGCCAGCAGCCTGGGGGCTCCCGAGCAGTTCTTC	CASSLGAPEQFF
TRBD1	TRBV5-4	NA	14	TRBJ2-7	TGTGCCAGCAGCCCCGGGACAGGCTCCTACGAGCAGTACTTC	CASSPGTGSYEQYF
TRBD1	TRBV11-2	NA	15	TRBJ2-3	TGTGCCAGCAGCTTGGGGGACAGGGGGGCAGATACGCAGTATTTT	CASSLGDRGADTQYF
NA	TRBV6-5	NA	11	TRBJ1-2	TGTGCCAGCAGTGACAGCTATGGCTACACCTTC	CASSDSYGYTF
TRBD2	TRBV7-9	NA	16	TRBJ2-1	TGTGCCAGCAGCTCCCTGGGCGGGGGGGCCGTGGATGAGCAGTTCTTC	CASSSLGGGAVDEQFF
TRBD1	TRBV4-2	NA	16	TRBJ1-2	TGTGCCAGCAGCCAAGAGGGGACAGGGGGGCACTATGGCTACACCTTC	CASSQEGTGGHYGYTF
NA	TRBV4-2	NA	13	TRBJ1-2	TGTGCCAGCAGCCCGACCGAAACCTATGGCTACACCTTC	CASSPTETYGYTF
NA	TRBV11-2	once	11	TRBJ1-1	TGTGCCAGCAGCTTGATAGAGGAAGCTTTCTTT	CASSLIEEAFF
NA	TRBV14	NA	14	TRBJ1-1	TGTGCCAGCAGCCCGGGGATAGGGAATAGTGAAGCTTTCTTT	CASSPGIGNSEAFF
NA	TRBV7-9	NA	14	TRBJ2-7	TGTGCCAGCAGTACCGAATCGGAGACCTACGAGCAGTACTTC	CASSTESETYEQYF
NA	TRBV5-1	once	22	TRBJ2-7	NA	CASSLVPSSYEQYFGPGHEQYF
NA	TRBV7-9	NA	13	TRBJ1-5	TGTGCCAGCAGCCGCCCGGGGGGTCTGCCCCAGCATTTT	CASSRPGGLPQHF
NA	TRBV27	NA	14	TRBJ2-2	TGTGCCAGCAGCTGGGCGGGGAACACCGGGGAGCTGTTTTTT	CASSWAGNTGELFF
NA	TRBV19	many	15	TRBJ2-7	TGTGCCAGTAGTATAGATAACTCAGGGTCCTACGAGCAGTACTTC	CASSIDNSGSYEQYF
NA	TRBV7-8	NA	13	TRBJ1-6	TGTGCCAGCAGCCCGGGACCGTATTCACCCCTCCACTTT	CASSPGPYSPLHF
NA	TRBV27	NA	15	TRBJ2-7	TGTGCCAGCAGTCCCCAGCGAGTAAGGGGCCACGAGCAGTACTTC	CASSPQRVRGHEQYF
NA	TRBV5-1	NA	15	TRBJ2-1	TGCGCCAGCAGCTTGGTGGGGGCGCGGTACAATGAGCAGTTCTTC	CASSLVGARYNEQFF
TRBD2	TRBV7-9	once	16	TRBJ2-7	TGTGCCAGCAGCGCTCCGGGACTAGTGGGTTCCTACGAGCAGTACTTC	CASSAPGLVGSYEQYF
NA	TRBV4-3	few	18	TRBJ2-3	TGCGCCAGCAGCCAAGACCCCCCCGACTCCTTTTCTACAGATACGCAGTATTTT	CASSQDPPDSFSTDTQYF
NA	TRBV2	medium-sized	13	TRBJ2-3	TGTGCCAGCAGTGAAGGAGGGGCGGATACGCAGTATTTT	CASSEGGADTQYF